The rows below give T cell receptor beta chains drawn from one sample of a study of beta chain features in type 1 diabetes. Clones were read by immunoSEQ multiplex PCR, and TCRdb kept only the in-frame ones, dropping some. The sample lists around 280,000 clones, 7% to 9% seen once, with more than 0.9% in the top ten. The material sequenced was central memory CD4+ T cells from blood. These receptors all stem from a young woman in good health. CDR3s include the opening cysteine and the closing phenylalanine or tryptophan. The order of the fields is D gene, J gene, V gene, clone size, CDR3 DNA, CDR3 protein. The D gene is left open where the match is weak. Size values are once, few and many counts, or a class for expanded clones, and some rows have none.

NA	TRBJ1-1	TRBV12-5	few	TGTGCTAGTGGCCCTTATACAGGGCGGGCTTTCTTT	CASGPYTGRAFF
TRBD2	TRBJ2-3	TRBV7-8	NA	TGTGCCAGCAGCCCTCATAGCGGGGGGTGGGATACGCAGTATTTT	CASSPHSGGWDTQYF
NA	TRBJ2-3	TRBV9	few	TGTGCCAGCAGCGTAGGGGTTCTAACCACTAGCACAGATACGCAGTATTTT	CASSVGVLTTSTDTQYF
NA	TRBJ1-4	TRBV4-3	many	TGCGCCAGCAGCCAAGACTCAGGGGAAGAAAAACTGTTTTTT	CASSQDSGEEKLFF
NA	TRBJ1-3	TRBV2	few	TGTGCCAGCAGTGTCAGCGGGCAGGGGAACTCTGGAAACACCATATATTTT	CASSVSGQGNSGNTIYF
TRBD1	TRBJ1-2	TRBV4-1	few	TGCGCCAGCAGCCCCAAGGGGTTGGGACAGGGTGAGAATGGCTACACCTTC	CASSPKGLGQGENGYTF
NA	TRBJ2-4	TRBV7-2	NA	TGTGCCAGCAGCTTAGACCGTGCTATTCAGTACTTC	CASSLDRAIQYF
TRBD1	TRBJ2-5	TRBV2	NA	TGTGCCAGCGCTTCCTCCGGGACAGGTCAAGAGACCCAGTACTTC	CASASSGTGQETQYF
TRBD1	TRBJ2-1	TRBV5-6	few	TGTGCCAGCAGCTTGGACAGGGGATCCTACAATGAGCAGTTCTTC	CASSLDRGSYNEQFF
NA	TRBJ1-1	TRBV4-3	NA	TGCGCCAGCAGCCAAGATTGGGGGCCCACTGAAGCTTTCTTT	CASSQDWGPTEAFF
TRBD1	TRBJ1-2	TRBV28	NA	TGTGCCAGCAGTTTTCTCGCAGGGGGCTTCGGCTACACCTTC	CASSFLAGGFGYTF